The subject of this entry is one T cell receptor (beta chain). The antigen is undetermined. V was clipped by 5 bases and J by 2 bases, with 18 bases between them. CDR1 is SNHLY and CDR2 is FYNNEI in the germline V gene. The CDR3 contains 16 residues. Methods described previously, with TCR primers listed, were used for bulk TCR libraries. Via MiXCR, TCRdb re-called the PCR reads, giving one row per CDR3 protein. The sample carries about 320,000 distinct CDR3 sequences, under 25% recorded once. This record comes from a study of molecular identifiers for immune sequencing clone quantification. Turning to the study itself: Four of five splits of RNA from approximately 20,000 or 98,000 naive CD8 cells were sequenced in replicates.

Study-wide findings and caveats: Clones above 20 RNA copies contained over 98% of effector molecules and under 1% of naive molecules.

Sequences were obtained from naive CD8+ T cells from blood, with Jurkat cell RNA spiked in. Subset denoted: FACS-sorted CD8+CD4-CCR7+CD45RA+ naive T cells. The chain couples TRBV2 to TRBJ1-2; no clear D. This clonotype was obtained from a human donor in good health. Some libraries in this study had Jurkat cell RNA spiked in. CDR3 residues: CASSPSAWTRNYGYTF. DNA for the CDR3: TGTGCCAGCAGTCCCAGTGCTTGGACCCGAAACTATGGCTACACCTTC.